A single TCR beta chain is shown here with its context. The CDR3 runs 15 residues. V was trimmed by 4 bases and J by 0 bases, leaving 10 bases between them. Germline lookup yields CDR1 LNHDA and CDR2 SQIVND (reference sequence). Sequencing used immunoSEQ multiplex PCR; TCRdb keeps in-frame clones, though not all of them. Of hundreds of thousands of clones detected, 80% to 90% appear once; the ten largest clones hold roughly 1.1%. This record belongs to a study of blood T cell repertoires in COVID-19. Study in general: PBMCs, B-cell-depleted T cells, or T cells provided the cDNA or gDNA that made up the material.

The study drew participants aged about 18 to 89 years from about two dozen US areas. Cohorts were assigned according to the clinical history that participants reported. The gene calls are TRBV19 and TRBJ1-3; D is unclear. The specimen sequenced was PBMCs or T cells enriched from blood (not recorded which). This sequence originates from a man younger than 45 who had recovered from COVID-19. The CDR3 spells CASSTLLVSGNTIYF. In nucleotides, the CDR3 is TGTGCCAGTAGTACACTTCTGGTCTCTGGAAACACCATATATTTT.